Reported below is one TCR beta chain. The CDR3 is made up of 13 amino acids. The trim removed 2 bases at V and 6 bases at J, leaving 3 bases unmatched. Per the germline V gene, CDR1 is MNHEY and CDR2 is SVGAGI. The sample originates from a study of blood T cell repertoires in COVID-19. Study context: Specimens from acute and convalescent COVID-19 originated in the United States, Italy and Spain. From T cells, B-cell-depleted T cells, or PBMCs came the material, which was cDNA or gDNA.

Original analysis: Cell counts per sample came from amplifying reference gene primers. Only in-frame clones appear in the TCRdb table, and some are missing; sequencing was by immunoSEQ multiplex PCR. The D gene and trimming were derived from the DNA, and the V and J assignments and clone size from that table. Found here are some 79,000 clones, around 88% of them singletons; the top ten hold approximately 13%. V usage is TRBV6-5 and J usage is TRBJ2-7, with TRBD1 matching 8 bases. The TCR originated in a man in his sixties or seventies with active or convalescent COVID-19. The material sequenced was peripheral blood. The CDR3 protein is CASSYQTGGEQYF. The DNA of the CDR3 is TGTGCCAGCAGTTACCAAACAGGGGGCGAGCAGTACTTC.